Here is one T cell receptor beta chain with its context. Its target is unknown. This sample was included in a study of cytomegalovirus exposure and HLA in healthy donors. As for the study in general: As released early, the data held approximately 80 million unique TCRs from HLA-typed donors. The study, taken as a whole, reports: The listing of 150 to 200 TCR beta chains classed them as cytomegalovirus-associated.

PCR was performed using 60 Vbeta and 13 Jbeta primers. Assay: immunoSEQ multiplex PCR; the TCRdb copy retains only in-frame clones and omits some. The sample carries about 120,000 clones, around 74% recorded once. The CDR3 extends over 13 amino acids. The germline V gene has CDR1 SGHNT and CDR2 YYREEE (reference sequence). V gave up 5 bases and J gave up 5 bases, with 10 bases separating them. The V gene is TRBV5-4, the J gene TRBJ1-4; D not resolved. Sequencing was done on a sample of PBMCs. The sequence was collected from a woman aged 18-30 years in good health and CMV-seronegative. CDR3 protein: CASSQGANEKLFF. CDR3 DNA sequence: TGTGCCAGCAGTCAAGGAGCCAATGAAAAACTGTTTTTT. The whole variable domain, filled in from reference TRBV5-4 and TRBJ1-4, reads ETGVTQSPTHLIKTRGQQVTLRCSSQSGHNTVSWYQQALGQGPQFIFQYYREEENGRGNFPPRFSGLQFPNYSSELNVNALELDDSALYLCASSQGANEKLFFGSGTQLSVL.